This T cell receptor delta chain was profiled in a study of γδ T cells in repeated Plasmodium falciparum infection. On the study more broadly: Samples were taken at baseline, before some infections, and 21 days after each. Malian samples came from no-transmission periods or across acute febrile malaria episodes. Whole-study results and caveats: Malian children's Vdelta2-negative repertoires appeared more expanded and less diverse than Australians'. Repeated controlled infections reportedly drove waves of new clonotype selection in Vdelta2-negative, mostly Vdelta1+, gammadelta repertoires.

With regard to this clone: What it binds is not known. The TCRdb protein comes from a much larger clone and disagrees with this DNA's translation at residue 5, likely due to a read error; the protein given here is derived from the DNA.

TCRdb re-called the multiplex PCR reads using CATT. The sample consists of about 57,000 delta-chain clones, 1.7% of them appearing once. Losses at the gene ends were 5 bases for V and 0 bases for J; bases not matched to a gene: 28. The germline V gene encodes CDR1 TSWWSYY and CDR2 QGS. The CDR3 is made up of 23 amino acids. Gammadelta T cells were flow-sorted from PBMC into Vgamma9/Vdelta2+ and Vdelta2-negative populations for bulk analysis. This clonotype originated in a pool of human donors (malaria-infected and uninfected, not separated). Specimen: gamma-delta T cells from blood. The gene calls are TRDV1 and TRDJ1; 9 bases agree with TRDD2. TCRdb records no J gene; here it was assigned by comparing the DNA to germline. Here the CDR3 reads CALGKRGPSYTPWYDSYTDKLIF. The DNA for the CDR3 is TGTGCTCTTGGGAAACGGGGGCCTTCCTACACCCCATGGTACGATTCGTACACCGATAAACTCATCTTT.